This T cell receptor beta chain was observed in a study of blood T cell repertoires in COVID-19. The assay was immunoSEQ multiplex PCR, and TCRdb's table has in-frame clones only and misses some. The top ten hold about 1.7% of the sample, which has around 300,000 clones, about nine tenths seen once. V lost 4 bases to trimming and J lost 4 bases, with 8 bases between them. Per germline, CDR1 SGHNT and CDR2 YENEEA. The CDR3 consists of 13 residues. The TCR originated in a woman aged 35 to 49 who had recovered from COVID-19. Sequenced sample: PBMCs or T cells enriched from blood (not recorded which). The gene calls are TRBV11-3 and TRBJ2-1; weak D call: TRBD2 (6 bases). CDR3 DNA: TGTGCCAGCAGCTGGGGGGATTACAATGAGCAGTTCTTC. It specifies CASSWGDYNEQFF.